The rows below give T cell receptor beta chains drawn from one sample of a study of beta chain features in type 1 diabetes. Produced via immunoSEQ multiplex PCR; TCRdb's table is partial and in-frame only. The sample lists about 180,000 clones, 10% to 15% occurring once. The sample comprised central memory CD4+ T cells from blood. Source of these receptors: a woman aged 18 to 35 in good health. Each CDR3 is given with its conserved first and last residue. The D gene is left open where the match is weak. Clone size is not always given. Where it is, it says once, few, many or a class for expanded clones.

V	size	D	J	DNA	CDR3
TRBV30	NA	NA	TRBJ2-5	TGTGCCTGGAGGCCAGCAGGGGTCCGGGAGACCCAGTACTTC	CAWRPAGVRETQYF
TRBV25-1	NA	TRBD1	TRBJ2-5	TGTGCCAGCAGCCACCGACAGGGGTTGAAGACCCAGTACTTC	CASSHRQGLKTQYF
TRBV30	few	NA	TRBJ2-5	TGTGCCTGGAGGGGTGGGGCCCTAAAGGGGGAGACCCAGTACTTC	CAWRGGALKGETQYF
TRBV5-1	NA	NA	TRBJ1-4	TGCGCCAGCAGCTATGGGGGGGACATCGAAAAACTGTTTTTT	CASSYGGDIEKLFF
TRBV7-9	NA	NA	TRBJ2-2	TGTGCCAGCAGCTTCTTGGGCAGGCCGAACACCGGGGAGCTGTTTTTT	CASSFLGRPNTGELFF
TRBV30	NA	NA	TRBJ1-1	TGTGCCTGGAGTGTAGATTTCAGGGCCACTGAAGCTTTCTTT	CAWSVDFRATEAFF
TRBV30	NA	NA	TRBJ1-1	TGTGCCTGGACCTTTGGAGGGTGGAAAACTGAAGCTTTCTTT	CAWTFGGWKTEAFF
TRBV18	few	TRBD1	TRBJ2-4	TGTGCCAGCTCACCTCACGCGACAGGGACCAAAAACATTCAGTACTTC	CASSPHATGTKNIQYF
TRBV28	few	NA	TRBJ1-1	TGTGCCAGCAGCCCCGGGACTGCGAACACTGAAGCTTTCTTT	CASSPGTANTEAFF
TRBV11-3	many	NA	TRBJ2-2	TGTGCCAGCAGCTTCGAGGGAGCCGGGGAGCTGTTTTTT	CASSFEGAGELFF
TRBV21-1	NA	NA	TRBJ2-7	TGTGCCAGCAGCCTACAGACGGACTACGAGCAGTACTTC	CASSLQTDYEQYF
TRBV29-1	few	NA	TRBJ1-3	TGCAGCGTTCCCGACAGGCTCTCTGGAAACACCATATATTTT	CSVPDRLSGNTIYF
TRBV2	few	TRBD2	TRBJ2-2	TGTGCCAGCAGGGGACTAGCGGGACCCGGGGAGCTGTTTTTT	CASRGLAGPGELFF
TRBV7-9	few	TRBD1	TRBJ2-5	TGTGCCAGCAAGACCGGACAGGGTAAAGAGACCCAGTACTTC	CASKTGQGKETQYF
TRBV4-2	NA	NA	TRBJ1-2	TGTGCCAGCAGCCAAGATACAGGATATGGCTACACCTTC	CASSQDTGYGYTF
TRBV9	few	TRBD2	TRBJ2-1	TGTGCCAGCAGCGTAGTGGCGGGAGGAATGAATGAGCAGTTCTTC	CASSVVAGGMNEQFF
TRBV6-5	NA	TRBD2	TRBJ2-7	TGTGCCAGCAGTTATGCGGGAGGTTCGGGTTACGAGCAGTACTTC	CASSYAGGSGYEQYF
TRBV28	few	NA	TRBJ2-7	TGTGCCAGCAGTTTGATCAATGCGGGGCAGTACTTC	CASSLINAGQYF
TRBV18	few	TRBD1	TRBJ2-1	TGTGCCAGCTCACCAGGACAGGGTCTTGGGAATGAGCAGTTCTTC	CASSPGQGLGNEQFF
TRBV30	few	NA	TRBJ2-5	TGTGCCTGGAGGGCGGAGGGTCACCGAGAGACCCAGTACTTC	CAWRAEGHRETQYF
TRBV5-1	NA	TRBD2	TRBJ2-5	TGCGCCAGCAGCATCGGGACTAGGGCAGAGACCCAGTACTTC	CASSIGTRAETQYF
TRBV5-1	few	TRBD2	TRBJ2-3	TGCGCCAGCAGCTTGGGGTCGGCGGGAGGAAGCACAGATACGCAGTATTTT	CASSLGSAGGSTDTQYF
TRBV5-1	few	TRBD2	TRBJ2-1	TGCGCCAGCAGCTACTGGACTAGCGGAGATTCCTACAATGAGCAGTTCTTC	CASSYWTSGDSYNEQFF
TRBV7-3	NA	NA	TRBJ2-7	TGTGCCAGCAGCCCCGGACACTCCTACGAGCAGTACTTC	CASSPGHSYEQYF
TRBV7-3	few	TRBD2	TRBJ2-2	TGTGCCAGCAGCTTATCCACTAGCGGGACCGGGGAGCTGTTTTTT	CASSLSTSGTGELFF
TRBV6-6	few	TRBD2	TRBJ2-7	TGTGCCAGCAGTTACTCCTTCGGGGGGTCGGGATACGAGCAGTACTTC	CASSYSFGGSGYEQYF
TRBV7-9	few	NA	TRBJ2-2	TGTGCCAGCAGCCTCCTAGACACCGGGGAGCTGTTTTTT	CASSLLDTGELFF
TRBV19	few	NA	TRBJ1-1	TGTGCCAGTAGTATCGGGGAGGGCACTGAAGCTTTCTTT	CASSIGEGTEAFF
TRBV28	NA	NA	TRBJ2-3	TGTGCCAGCAGTTTAGGGGGAGGCTCCGCAGATACGCAGTATTTT	CASSLGGGSADTQYF
TRBV9	few	TRBD1	TRBJ2-6	TGTGCCAGCAGCGTAGGTAAGGGGGCAGGGAGAGCCAACGTCCTGACTTTC	CASSVGKGAGRANVLTF
TRBV5-1	few	TRBD2	TRBJ2-7	TGCGCCAGCCGCATCGGGGGACTAGCGGCAGAGCAGTACTTC	CASRIGGLAAEQYF
TRBV4-3	NA	TRBD2	TRBJ2-5	TGCGCCAGCAGCCAATTTTCTCAGCCGGGACTAGCGGAGACCCAGTACTTC	CASSQFSQPGLAETQYF
TRBV28	NA	NA	TRBJ1-4	TGTGCCAGTCGGAACTCGCCGGGACACGATAATGAAAAACTGTTTTTT	CASRNSPGHDNEKLFF